The T cell receptor (beta chain) under discussion was sequenced for a study of blood T cell repertoires in COVID-19. About the research overall: Both acute and convalescent COVID-19 samples were obtained from the United States, Italy and Spain. Sample material is recorded as cDNA or gDNA derived from T cells, B-cell-depleted T cells, or PBMCs.

Germline V gene lookup returns CDR1 KGHSH and CDR2 LQKENI. Losses at the gene ends were 3 bases for V and 6 bases for J; bases not matched to a gene: 16. This CDR3 spans 18 amino acids. The method was immunoSEQ multiplex PCR; TCRdb's version includes in-frame clones alone and lacks a portion of them. The sample shows about 170,000 clones, approximately 82% of them seen only once. The chain links TRBV18 to TRBJ2-2; 7 positions match TRBD2. The TCR comes from an elderly woman with active or convalescent COVID-19. The sample comprised peripheral blood. CDR3 sequence: CASSPRLAGFDVSGELFF. In nucleotides, the CDR3 is TGTGCCAGCTCACCCCGACTAGCCGGCTTTGACGTCTCCGGGGAGCTGTTTTTT.